These T cell receptor beta chains were read from a single sample in a study of OX40 agonist ivuxolimab in advanced cancers. Clones were read by immunoSEQ multiplex PCR, and TCRdb kept only the in-frame ones, dropping some. The sample holds 71,000 or so clones, over 75% seen once. The sequencing used CD4+ or CD8+ T cells sorted from blood, collected in a trial of the OX40 agonist ivuxolimab. The receptors were gathered from an adult with an advanced solid tumor such as melanoma, head and neck, liver or kidney cancer. CDR3s include the opening cysteine and the closing phenylalanine or tryptophan. D genes are given only for firm matches. Some rows have no size entry. The others give once, few or many, or a class for an expanded clone.

v_call	clone_size	j_call	d_call	cdr3_aa	cdr3_nt
TRBV7-6	-	TRBJ2-1	-	CASSLGEYNEQFF	TGTGCCAGCAGCTTAGGGGAGTACAATGAGCAGTTCTTC
TRBV7-9	-	TRBJ2-7	-	CASSFGQNYEQYF	TGTGCCAGCAGCTTCGGCCAGAACTACGAGCAGTACTTC
TRBV19	-	TRBJ2-7	TRBD1	CASSTGQGGEQYF	TGTGCCAGTAGTACGGGACAGGGGGGCGAGCAGTACTTC
TRBV27	-	TRBJ1-3	-	CASSRYGGNTIYF	TGTGCCAGCAGTCGCTATGGGGGAAACACCATATATTTT
TRBV7-9	-	TRBJ2-1	-	CASSSRQLQFF	TGTGCCAGCAGTTCACGACAGTTGCAGTTCTTC
TRBV19	-	TRBJ1-4	-	CASSNAAREKLFF	TGTGCCAGTAGTAACGCCGCGCGGGAAAAACTGTTTTTT
TRBV7-8	-	TRBJ1-6	TRBD1	CASGRDRGNSPLHF	TGTGCCAGCGGACGGGACAGGGGTAATTCACCCCTCCACTTT
TRBV28	many	TRBJ2-2	-	CASSSILLNTGELFF	TGTGCCAGCAGTTCTATCCTTCTGAACACCGGGGAGCTGTTTTTT
TRBV4-3	-	TRBJ1-2	-	CASSQDRPGSYGYTF	TGCGCCAGCAGCCAGGATCGTCCGGGGAGTTATGGCTACACCTTC
TRBV28	-	TRBJ2-1	-	CASSLTGYESYNEQFF	TGTGCCAGCAGTTTGACGGGGTACGAGTCCTACAATGAGCAGTTCTTC
TRBV9	-	TRBJ2-2	-	CASSQGLKNTGELFF	TGTGCCAGCAGCCAGGGCTTGAAGAACACCGGGGAGCTGTTTTTT
TRBV7-3	-	TRBJ1-1	TRBD1	CASSSVQGRTEAFF	TGTGCCAGCAGCTCGGTACAGGGGCGGACTGAAGCTTTCTTT
TRBV2	-	TRBJ2-7	TRBD2	CASTRLANVGEQYF	TGTGCCAGCACCAGACTAGCGAACGTTGGCGAGCAGTACTTC
TRBV5-4	-	TRBJ2-2	TRBD1	CASSSRQGSGELFF	TGTGCCAGCAGCTCGAGACAGGGATCCGGGGAGCTGTTTTTT
TRBV4-3	medium-sized	TRBJ2-7	-	CASSQTSTSYEQYF	TGCGCCAGCAGCCAGACATCTACCTCCTACGAGCAGTACTTC
TRBV7-2	-	TRBJ2-5	TRBD2	CASSLGGAGETQYF	TGTGCCAGCAGCCTCGGGGGGGCGGGAGAGACCCAGTACTTC
TRBV6-1	-	TRBJ2-5	-	CASSGLTAQYF	TGTGCCAGCAGTGGATTAACGGCCCAGTACTTC